These 5 T cell receptor beta chains were all obtained from the same sample, sequenced in a study of patients and donors after allogeneic stem cell transplantation. In TCRdb, the RT-PCR reads were re-called with MiXCR into one record per CDR3 protein. This sample has approximately 57,000 distinct CDR3 sequences; roughly 14% occur once, and the top ten carry approximately 33%. Material: blood, either unsorted or a sorted T cell fraction (not recorded which). The receptors shown here come from a human donor who was either an allogeneic HSCT recipient or a stem cell or donor lymphocyte infusion donor (not recorded which). It is not recorded whose cells these are; they may come from a transplant donor.

This clonotype was counted a few times. The chain has TRBV30 and TRBJ1-4, with 9 bases that match TRBD1. The germline V gene has CDR1 GTSNPN and CDR2 SVGIG (reference sequence). The CDR3 length is 14 residues. V was pared by 8 bases and J by 1 base, with 5 bases of the junction left unmatched. In nucleotides, the CDR3 is TGTGCCGGAAGGACAGGGGAAACTAATGAAAAACTGTTTTTT. Amino acid sequence: CAGRTGETNEKLFF.

This clonotype was detected only once. The chain joins TRBV5-1 to TRBJ2-2; D might be TRBD1 (5 bases). Looked up from germline, CDR1 is SGHRS and CDR2 is YFSETQ. This CDR3 is 13 amino acids long. The ends were cut back, 4 bases at V and 4 bases at J, with 8 bases in the middle. CDR3 bases: TGCGCCAGCAGCACCCAGGGCACCGGGGAGCTGTTTTTT. The encoded protein is CASSTQGTGELFF.

This clonotype came up a few times. This chain joins TRBV27 and TRBJ2-3, with 7 bases that match TRBD2. The CDR3 is made up of 17 amino acids. J lost 3 bases, V lost 5 bases, and 14 bases had no gene match. CDR1 MNHEY and CDR2 SMNVEV come from the germline V gene (reference sequence). CDR3 sequence reads: CASSPPSWEGRTDTQYF. DNA for the CDR3: TGTGCCAGCAGTCCCCCTTCGTGGGAGGGAAGGACAGATACGCAGTATTTT.

This clonotype was counted many times. Here the CDR3 reads CASSLARGLRNTIYF. The CDR3 DNA is TGTGCCAGCAGTTTAGCGAGGGGACTGAGAAACACCATATATTTT. V and J are TRBV12-3 or TRBV12-4 and TRBJ1-3; a possible D gene is TRBD1 (5 bases). With 0 bases removed from V and 5 bases from J, the gap between germline ends came to 11 bases. This CDR3 contains 15 residues.

This clonotype was picked up many times. The chain links TRBV5-5 to TRBJ2-1; tentative D call: TRBD1 (6 bases). V was shortened by 3 bases and J by 1 base, with 20 bases between the two germline ends. Germline CDR1 and CDR2: SGHKS and YYEKEE (reference sequence). The CDR3 totals 18 residues. The CDR3 reads CASSSNTGSPQSYNEQFF. The CDR3 coding sequence is TGTGCCAGCAGCTCCAATACAGGGTCCCCACAATCCTACAATGAGCAGTTCTTC.